These T cell receptor beta chains were read from a single sample in a study of control samples from healthy donors and cancer patients. Clones were sequenced by immunoSEQ multiplex PCR, and TCRdb holds only the in-frame ones, with some missing. Among some 140,000 clones listed, around nine tenths were seen once. The sample was blood. Every receptor here comes from a man aged 25-45 years in good health. Both conserved end residues are part of each CDR3. The D gene is left open where the match is weak. Clone size is shown for a subset of rows, as once, few, many or a class of expanded clone.

size,J,V,D,length,DNA,CDR3
NA,TRBJ1-2,TRBV9,NA,12,TGTGCCAGCAGCCCAGCAGGGGTCGGCTACACCTTC,CASSPAGVGYTF
few,TRBJ2-6,TRBV2,NA,13,TGTGCCAGCAGTGAAGCCCAGGGGGGACAAGTAACTTTC,CASSEAQGGQVTF
NA,TRBJ1-6,TRBV28,NA,16,TGTGCCAGCATCTCAAAAGGACACCGGGTCAACTCACCCCTCCACTTT,CASISKGHRVNSPLHF
NA,TRBJ1-6,TRBV30,NA,14,TGTGCCTGGAGTAGTAGCTCCTATAATTCACCCCTCCACTTT,CAWSSSSYNSPLHF
NA,TRBJ2-7,TRBV6-5,NA,15,TGTGCCAGCAGTTCCCGGAGCGGTGGGGGTATCGAGCAGTACTTC,CASSSRSGGGIEQYF
NA,TRBJ1-1,TRBV28,NA,13,TGTGCCAGCAGTTTATCCAGACGGACCGAAGCTTTCTTT,CASSLSRRTEAFF
NA,TRBJ2-1,TRBV15,NA,14,TGTGCCACCAGCAGAGATAGAGGTTACAATGAGCAGTTCTTC,CATSRDRGYNEQFF
NA,TRBJ1-1,TRBV19,NA,13,TGTGCCAGTAGTATGGGGTTTAGCACTGAAGCTTTCTTT,CASSMGFSTEAFF
once,TRBJ1-1,TRBV19,TRBD1,19,TGTGCCAGTAACCCAGGGCGCCAAGCCGGATCAGGGGGGGCAGATGAAGCTTTCTTT,CASNPGRQAGSGGADEAFF
NA,TRBJ1-5,TRBV6-5,NA,13,TGTGCCAGCAGTTTATTTAGCAATCAGCCCCAGCATTTT,CASSLFSNQPQHF
NA,TRBJ1-1,TRBV29-1,TRBD1,12,TGCAGCGCCCAGTCAGGGGGCACTGAAGCTTTCTTT,CSAQSGGTEAFF
few,TRBJ1-5,TRBV27,NA,15,TGTGCCAGCGGGACGGGGGGAGGAAGCAATCAGCCCCAGCATTTT,CASGTGGGSNQPQHF
NA,TRBJ1-1,TRBV6-5,NA,13,TGTGCCAGCAGTTACAGGGGTGAGACTGAAGCTTTCTTT,CASSYRGETEAFF
NA,TRBJ2-3,TRBV7-9,TRBD2,17,TGTGCCAGCAGTCCATATCTTCGGACTAGCAGCACAGATACGCAGTATTTT,CASSPYLRTSSTDTQYF
NA,TRBJ2-7,TRBV6-6,NA,15,TGTGCCAGCAGTTCTGGACGGATTAAGTTCTACGAGCAGTACTTC,CASSSGRIKFYEQYF
NA,TRBJ1-2,TRBV7-2,TRBD1,13,TGTGCCAGCAGCCCACGGGGACAGTTAGCCTACACCTTC,CASSPRGQLAYTF
once,TRBJ2-4,TRBV20-1,TRBD2,15,TGCAGTGCTAGTCCGGGACTAGCGATAAAAGGAACTCAGTACTTC,CSASPGLAIKGTQYF
NA,TRBJ2-7,TRBV21-1,NA,15,TGTGCCAGCGGCCCTAGGACTAGCGGTTCCTACGAGCAGTACTTC,CASGPRTSGSYEQYF
NA,TRBJ2-7,TRBV20-1,NA,14,TGCAGTGCTAGTTCTGGCAGAAGATACTACGAGCAGTACTTC,CSASSGRRYYEQYF
NA,TRBJ1-1,TRBV7-3,NA,16,TGTGCCAGCAGCTTAACCTCGACAACCCTGGGCACTGAAGCTTTCTTT,CASSLTSTTLGTEAFF
NA,TRBJ1-5,TRBV28,NA,14,TGTGCCAGCAGTTTAGGTCCTAGCAATCAGCCCCAGCATTTT,CASSLGPSNQPQHF
NA,TRBJ1-6,TRBV27,TRBD1,15,TGTGCCAGCAGTCCGACAGGGGCGAGGAATTCACCCCTCCACTTT,CASSPTGARNSPLHF
NA,TRBJ1-2,TRBV19,TRBD1,15,TGTGCCAGTAGTATGTCGACAGGGGCTAACTATGGCTACACCTTC,CASSMSTGANYGYTF
NA,TRBJ2-3,TRBV12-3/TRBV12-4,NA,12,TGTGCCAGCAGTTTCGGCGGGGATACGCAGTATTTT,CASSFGGDTQYF
NA,TRBJ1-4,TRBV29-1,NA,13,TGCAGCGTTGCCCGGGGGGGTAATGAAAAACTGTTTTTT,CSVARGGNEKLFF
NA,TRBJ2-2,TRBV28,NA,16,TGTGCCAGCACCCCCCCCCGACTAGGTAGCACCGGGGAGCTGTTTTTT,CASTPPRLGSTGELFF
NA,TRBJ1-5,TRBV7-3,NA,13,TGTGCCAGCAGCTCATGGGAGCTTGAACCCCAGCATTTT,CASSSWELEPQHF
NA,TRBJ1-1,TRBV12-3/TRBV12-4,NA,12,TGTGCCAGCAGTTTATGGAACACTGAAGCTTTCTTT,CASSLWNTEAFF
NA,TRBJ1-3,TRBV27,NA,15,TGTGCCAGCAGTTCCTGGGTGAACTCTGGAAACACCATATATTTT,CASSSWVNSGNTIYF
NA,TRBJ1-5,TRBV6-4,NA,13,TGTGCCAGCGCGGAGGGTAGCAATCAGCCCCAGCATTTT,CASAEGSNQPQHF
few,TRBJ2-7,TRBV28,TRBD2,15,TGTGCCAGCAGTGAGAGCGGGACCAAGGTCTACGAGCAGTACTTC,CASSESGTKVYEQYF
NA,TRBJ2-3,TRBV2,TRBD2,15,TGTGCCAGCAGTGAGTTGGTAGCGGGGGTAGATACGCAGTATTTT,CASSELVAGVDTQYF
NA,TRBJ2-5,TRBV18,NA,11,TGTGCCAGCTCACCAGACGAGACCCAGTACTTC,CASSPDETQYF
NA,TRBJ2-5,TRBV6-2/TRBV6-3,NA,11,TGTGCCAGCAGTTCGGTGGAGACCCAGTACTTC,CASSSVETQYF
NA,TRBJ1-6,TRBV3-1/TRBV3-2,NA,18,TGTGCCAGCAGCCCGCCGGGGGTTAGCAGCTCCTATAATTCACCCCTCCACTTT,CASSPPGVSSSYNSPLHF
NA,TRBJ2-7,TRBV5-4,TRBD2,14,TGTGCCAGCAGCTCAATCCCGACTAGCCGCGAGCAGTACTTC,CASSSIPTSREQYF
NA,TRBJ2-7,TRBV27,TRBD2,15,TGTGCCAGCAGTCTAGCGGGAGGGCCCCCCTACGAGCAGTACTTC,CASSLAGGPPYEQYF
few,TRBJ2-1,TRBV4-3,TRBD1,16,TGCGCCAGCAGCCAAGGGGTAGGGACAGGGGGGAATGAGCAGTTCTTC,CASSQGVGTGGNEQFF
NA,TRBJ2-5,TRBV6-1,NA,12,TGTGCCAGCAGTGAGTTAGAAGAGACCCAGTACTTC,CASSELEETQYF
NA,TRBJ2-1,TRBV27,TRBD1,12,TGTGCCAGCAACGACAGGGGGAATGAGCAGTTCTTC,CASNDRGNEQFF
NA,TRBJ2-2,TRBV11-2,TRBD1,15,TGTGCCAGCAGCTGGGACAGACAGAACACCGGGGAGCTGTTTTTT,CASSWDRQNTGELFF
NA,TRBJ2-3,TRBV6-4,NA,16,TGTGCCAGCAGTGACTCGGGGGGGGCGGGTCCGGATACGCAGTATTTT,CASSDSGGAGPDTQYF
NA,TRBJ2-3,TRBV21-1,NA,13,TGTGCCAGCAGCAAAGACAGCACAGATACGCAGTATTTT,CASSKDSTDTQYF
NA,TRBJ1-4,TRBV18,NA,16,TGTGCCAGCTCACCACCGAACAGGGCAACTAATGAAAAACTGTTTTTT,CASSPPNRATNEKLFF
NA,TRBJ2-2,TRBV24-1,NA,14,TGTGCCACCAGTCCTAGCGAGGTCACCGGGGAGCTGTTTTTT,CATSPSEVTGELFF
NA,TRBJ2-4,TRBV5-1,NA,16,TGCGCCAGCAGCTTGTGGGAGGGGGTAGCCAAAAACATTCAGTACTTC,CASSLWEGVAKNIQYF
once,TRBJ2-7,TRBV5-4,NA,16,TGTGCCAGCAGCTTGGGGGGGACCACAGGAAGATACGAGCAGTACTTC,CASSLGGTTGRYEQYF
NA,TRBJ2-2,TRBV6-4,NA,16,TGTGCCAGCAGTGACTCAGGGCTAGCAGGGACCGGGGAGCTGTTTTTT,CASSDSGLAGTGELFF